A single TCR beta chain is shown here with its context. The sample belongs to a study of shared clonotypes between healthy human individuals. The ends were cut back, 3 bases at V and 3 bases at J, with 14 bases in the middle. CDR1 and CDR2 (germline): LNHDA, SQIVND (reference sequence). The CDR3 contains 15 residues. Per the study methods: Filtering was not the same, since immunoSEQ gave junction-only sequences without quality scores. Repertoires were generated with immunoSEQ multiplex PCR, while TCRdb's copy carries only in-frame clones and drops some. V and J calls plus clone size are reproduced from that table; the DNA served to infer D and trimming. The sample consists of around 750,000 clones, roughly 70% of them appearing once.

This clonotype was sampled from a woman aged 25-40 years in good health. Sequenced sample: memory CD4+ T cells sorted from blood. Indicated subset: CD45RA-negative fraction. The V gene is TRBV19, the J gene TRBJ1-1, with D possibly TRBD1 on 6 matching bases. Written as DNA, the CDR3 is TGTGCCAGTAGTATCCAGGACAGTTATGACACTGAAGCTTTCTTT. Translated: CASSIQDSYDTEAFF.